This T cell receptor (beta chain) appears in the sequencing data of a study of early T cells in non-severe SARS-CoV-2 infection. About the research overall: Chains were unpaired, as sequencing was done on bulk RNA from unsorted whole blood. Study results and caveats: VDJdb matches were skewed toward anti-spike CD8 T cell responses.

Individual cDNA molecules received unique molecular identifiers during library preparation. TCRdb reprocessed the 5' RACE reads with MiXCR, giving one entry per CDR3 protein. The sample yields just under 85,000 distinct CDR3 sequences, less than 11% seen once. This clonotype was picked up a small number of times. Its target is unknown. The CDR3 extends over 13 amino acids. The germline CDR1 and CDR2 sequences are MNHNY and SVGAGI (reference sequence). V shed 8 bases and J shed 8 bases, with 13 bases lying between them. The TCR sequence derives from an adult who was a healthcare worker with PCR-confirmed SARS-CoV-2 infection or an uninfected control (not recorded which). This sample comprised whole blood, obtained at baseline. This rearrangement joins TRBV6-6 to TRBJ1-6, with D uncertain. The chain's CDR3 is CASVQVQDSPLHF. The CDR3 DNA is TGTGCCAGCGTACAAGTGCAGGATTCACCCCTCCACTTT.